This TCR beta chain originates from a study of Graves' ophthalmopathy and Graves' hyperthyroidism. This clonotype was recorded at least ten times. Amplified TCR beta CDR3 regions were obtained using RNA transcripts as template. A first-round RT-PCR used HTBI primers, followed by a second-round multiplex PCR. TCRdb reanalysed the multiplex PCR reads using MiXCR and keeps one entry per CDR3 protein. The sample lists approximately 460,000 distinct CDR3 sequences; 13% to 15% were seen once. The length of the CDR3 is 15 residues. V was trimmed by 1 base and J by 1 base, leaving 11 bases between them. Germline V gene lookup returns CDR1 SGHKS and CDR2 YYEKEE (reference sequence).

The V and J genes are TRBV5-5 and TRBJ1-1, with TRBD1 as a possible D gene (5 bases). The specimen was blood. This TCR was sampled from a woman aged 25 to 39 with Graves' ophthalmopathy. The CDR3 region is CASSLWGETNTEAFF. The CDR3 nucleotides read TGTGCCAGCAGCTTGTGGGGGGAAACGAACACTGAAGCTTTCTTT.